This T cell receptor (beta chain) was retrieved from a study of cytomegalovirus exposure and HLA in healthy donors. Study-level results: For cytomegalovirus status, the classifier reportedly gave diagnoses with high specificity and sensitivity.

As to this clone: Antigen specificity is unknown.

Germline CDR1 and CDR2: SEHNR and FQNEAQ (reference sequence). This CDR3 contains 16 residues. With 5 bases removed from V and 1 base from J, the gap between germline ends came to 17 bases. 13 Jbeta primers and 60 Vbeta primers were used for the PCR. The assay was immunoSEQ multiplex PCR, and TCRdb's table has in-frame clones only and misses some. The sample records 150,000 to 200,000 clones, 75% being singletons. The V gene is TRBV7-9, the J gene TRBJ1-2; D gene unclear. The specimen sequenced was PBMCs. The sequence came from a man between 18 and 35 years old in good health and CMV-seropositive. The CDR3 DNA is TGTGCCAGCAGCCACACTAAGTTGGCGGATAACTATGGCTACACCTTC. Protein: CASSHTKLADNYGYTF.